Each of the 8 T cell receptor beta chains below was sequenced from the same sample in a study of control samples from healthy donors and cancer patients. TCRdb keeps only in-frame clones here, not all; method: immunoSEQ multiplex PCR. Here the sample spans about 110,000 clones, around four fifths being singletons. The sample was blood. The receptors stem from a man aged 18 to 29 in good health.

The gene calls are TRBV24-1 and TRBJ2-2, with D perhaps assigned TRBD1 or TRBD2 (5 bases each). This CDR3 is 19 amino acids long. Germline CDR1 is KGHDR and CDR2 is SFDVKD. Trimming took 4 bases from V and 1 from J, leaving 21 bases between them. The CDR3 nucleotides read TGTGCCACCAGTGACCCCCTCGGGGCGGCCGTTGGGAACACCGGGGAGCTGTTTTTT. It is translated as CATSDPLGAAVGNTGELFF.

The chain joins TRBV19 to TRBJ2-3; the D gene is possibly TRBD1 (5 bases). Trimming took off 6 bases at V and 1 base at J, with 26 bases between the two ends. Looked up from germline, CDR1 is LNHDA and CDR2 is SQIVND (reference sequence). The CDR3 runs 19 residues. Here the CDR3 DNA reads TGTGCCAGTAGGAATAATCAGGGTCCCCCGGTTCGCGGCACAGATACGCAGTATTTT. It translates to CASRNNQGPPVRGTDTQYF. The variable domain in full, completed from reference TRBV19 and TRBJ2-3, reads DGGITQSPKYLFRKEGQNVTLSCEQNLNHDAMYWYRQDPGQGLRLIYYSQIVNDFQKGDIAEGYSVSREKKESFPLTVTSAQKNPTAFYLCASRNNQGPPVRGTDTQYFGPGTRLTVL.

In regard to this clone: The sample has other DNA sequences that encode this CDR3 too. The rearrangement joins TRBV28 to TRBJ2-2; 9 bases match TRBD2. With 6 bases clipped from V and 0 bases from J, the junction kept 5 bases outside the gene matches. The CDR3 consists of 16 residues. Per the germline V gene, CDR1 is MDHEN and CDR2 is SYDVKM. CDR3 bases: TGTGCCAGCAGGATTAGCGGGGGATCGAACACCGGGGAGCTGTTTTTT. Its protein is CASRISGGSNTGELFF.

The chain combines TRBV6-5 with TRBJ1-2; D might be TRBD1 (6 bases). CDR3 length equals 14 residues. CDR1 and CDR2 (germline): MNHEY, SVGAGI. Trimming took off 7 bases at V and 8 bases at J, with 20 bases between the two ends. CDR3 DNA sequence: TGTGCCAGCAAGTATACAGGGTTTAGTAGCGGCTACACCTTC. Translated, it gives CASKYTGFSSGYTF.

The gene calls are TRBV11-2 and TRBJ2-5; the D gene could be TRBD1 or TRBD2 (5 bases each). This CDR3 has 15 residues. Germline V gives CDR1 SGHAT, CDR2 FQNNGV. Trimming pared 3 bases from V and 5 bases from J, leaving 16 bases between. The CDR3 loop is CASSFLPGPSETQYF. The CDR3 nucleotides read TGTGCCAGCAGCTTTCTGCCGGGACCCTCGGAGACCCAGTACTTC.

The chain links TRBV2 to TRBJ1-1, with D perhaps TRBD1 (6 bases). This CDR3 is built from 15 residues. Trimming removed 6 bases at V and 5 bases at J, with 19 bases between. Germline-derived CDR1 and CDR2 are SNHLY and FYNNEI. Here the CDR3 reads CASRREQGVGTEAFF. As DNA, the CDR3 is TGTGCCAGCAGGAGAGAACAGGGTGTTGGGACTGAAGCTTTCTTT.

The rearrangement joins TRBV9 to TRBJ1-1; D unclear. Germline values: CDR1 SGDLS, CDR2 YYNGEE. The CDR3 is 13 residues long. The V gene lost 0 bases and the J gene lost 5 bases, with 8 bases spanning the gap. The DNA for the CDR3 is TGTGCCAGCAGCGTAGCTCAAGGTACTGAAGCTTTCTTT. Amino acids: CASSVAQGTEAFF.

The rearrangement links TRBV11-2 to TRBJ2-1, with 10 bases matching TRBD2. V trimming: 1 base; J trimming: 8 bases; junction bases outside the gene matches: 11. The germline CDR1 and CDR2 sequences are SGHAT and FQNNGV. The CDR3 runs to 17 residues. CDR3 in DNA: TGTGCCAGCAGCTTAGGGCGACAAGCGGGGGGGTTAGATGAGCAGTTCTTC. Encoded protein: CASSLGRQAGGLDEQFF.